A single sample gave rise to the 27 T cell receptor beta chains below, sequenced in a study of STAT5B mutations in CD4+ large granular lymphocyte leukemia. Libraries were prepared by immunoSEQ multiplex PCR; TCRdb keeps only in-frame clonotypes and omits some of them. Among tens of thousands of clones listed, 72% were seen once. Sequenced: CD4+ T cells from blood buffy coats. The source is a human donor in good health.

The rearrangement joins TRBV6-4 to TRBJ2-7; TRBD2 matches 9 bases. This CDR3 region has 15 residues. Germline V CDR1 and CDR2: MRHNA, SNTAGT. Trimming took 6 bases from V and 0 from J; bases not matched to a gene: 6. CDR3 residues: CASRRFSGGSYEQYF. CDR3 DNA sequence: TGTGCCAGCAGAAGGTTTAGCGGGGGCTCCTACGAGCAGTACTTC.

The rearrangement uses TRBV5-6 and TRBJ2-2; 15 positions agree with TRBD2. The junction had 10 bases not matched to a gene; V was cut back by 3 bases and J by 4 bases. Looked up from germline, CDR1 is SGHDT and CDR2 is YYEEEE. CDR3 length: 19 amino acids. The CDR3 nucleotides read TGTGCCAGCAGCTCCTCCGGGACTAGCGGGGGGAGAGCCACCGGGGAGCTGTTTTTT. Translating gives CASSSSGTSGGRATGELFF.

The chain recombines TRBV27 with TRBJ1-5; D is unresolved. This CDR3 spans 13 amino acids. The germline V and J ends were trimmed by 5 bases and 1 base, with 6 bases remaining between them. CDR1 is MNHEY and CDR2 is SMNVEV in the germline V gene (reference sequence). CDR3 loop: CASSQDSNQPQHF. The CDR3 nucleotides read TGTGCCAGCAGTCAGGACAGCAATCAGCCCCAGCATTTT.

The rearrangement uses TRBV7-9 and TRBJ1-1; no definite D call. CDR3 size: 13 residues. Trimming left V 1 base short and J 9 bases short, with 12 bases between. The V gene's germline CDR1 is SEHNR and CDR2 FQNEAQ (reference sequence). CDR3 bases: TGTGCCAGCAGCTTAGATGGGCAGCAGAAAGCTTTCTTT. Protein: CASSLDGQQKAFF. Using reference TRBV7-9 and TRBJ1-1 for the parts outside the CDR3, the full variable domain is DTGVSQNPRHKITKRGQNVTFRCDPISEHNRLYWYRQTLGQGPEFLTYFQNEAQLEKSRLLSDRFSAERPKGSFSTLEIQRTEQGDSAMYLCASSLDGQQKAFFGQGTRLTVV.

This clone has more than one count but fewer than ten. The chain recombines TRBV18 with TRBJ1-2; 8 bases are a match to TRBD1. CDR1 KGHSH and CDR2 LQKENI come from the germline V gene. The CDR3 consists of 14 residues. Trimming at V came to 6 bases and at J to 4 bases, leaving 7 bases not matched to a gene. CDR3 sequence: CASSLDGTGYGYTF. The CDR3, as DNA: TGTGCCAGCTCCCTCGACGGGACAGGCTATGGCTACACCTTC.

The genes are TRBV19 and TRBJ1-6; D remains unclear. This CDR3 region has 14 residues. Trimming removed 10 bases at V and 3 bases at J, with 13 bases between. Germline assignment: CDR1 LNHDA and CDR2 SQIVND (reference sequence). As DNA, the CDR3 is TGTGCCACGAAACCGGGAAACTATAATTCACCCCTCCACTTT. Translated: CATKPGNYNSPLHF.

The rearrangement uses TRBV18 and TRBJ2-7; weak D call: TRBD1 (6 bases). Trimming removed 3 bases at V and 5 bases at J, with 11 bases between. From germline, CDR1 is KGHSH and CDR2 LQKENI. The CDR3 runs 13 residues. In nucleotides, the CDR3 is TGTGCCAGCTCACCCCTCGGACAGAACGAGCAGTACTTC. It encodes CASSPLGQNEQYF.

This clone was observed a handful of times. J is TRBJ2-7 and V is TRBV15; D possibly corresponds to TRBD2 (6 bases). Germline CDR1 and CDR2: LNHNV and YYDKDF (reference sequence). The CDR3 has 15 amino acids. The V and J ends lost 1 base and 5 bases respectively, with 15 bases between them. The CDR3, as DNA: TGTGCCACCAGCAGAGCTGGAGGGAATTGGAACGAGCAGTACTTC. Encoded protein: CATSRAGGNWNEQYF. Looking up the rest from reference TRBV15 and TRBJ2-7 gives the full variable domain: DAMVIQNPRYQVTQFGKPVTLSCSQTLNHNVMYWYQQKSSQAPKLLFHYYDKDFNNEADTPDNFQSRRPNTSFCFLDIRSPGLGDTAMYLCATSRAGGNWNEQYFGPGTRLTVT.

CDR3 nucleotide sequence: TGTGCCAGTAGCCTTTACAGATCCTTAAACTATGGCTACACCTTC. This codes for CASSLYRSLNYGYTF. The rearrangement joins TRBV19 to TRBJ1-2; D is ambiguous. Trimming took 6 bases from V and 2 from J, leaving 16 bases between them. The CDR3 sequence is 15 residues long. Germline CDR1 and CDR2: LNHDA and SQIVND (reference sequence).

The CDR3: CASSPPAETLYGYTF. Written as DNA, the CDR3 is TGTGCCAGCAGCCCCCCGGCGGAGACTCTCTATGGCTACACCTTC. The chain links TRBV5-5 to TRBJ1-2; D remains ambiguous. The length of the CDR3 is 15 residues. Germline V gene data show CDR1 as SGHKS and CDR2 as YYEKEE (reference sequence). The V end lost 4 bases, the J end lost 4 bases, and 17 bases lay between the germline ends.

In this sample, this clone turned up a few times. The chain employs TRBV19 and TRBJ2-1, with TRBD1 matching 10 bases. The CDR3 length is 15 residues. With V trimmed by 6 bases and J by 3 bases, 5 bases remained unmatched. Germline CDR1 reads LNHDA; CDR2 reads SQIVND (reference sequence). The CDR3 DNA reads as TGTGCCAGTAGGACAGACAGGGGGCGCTACAATGAGCAGTTCTTC. Amino acids: CASRTDRGRYNEQFF.

A single count supports this clone. This sequence joins TRBV5-1 and TRBJ1-4; D is unclear. The CDR3 is made up of 15 amino acids. CDR1 is SGHRS and CDR2 is YFSETQ in the germline V gene. The V and J ends lost 0 bases and 4 bases respectively, with 10 bases between them. DNA of the CDR3: TGCGCCAGCAGCTTGGTTGTCGGTAATAATGAAAAACTGTTTTTT. The encoded protein is CASSLVVGNNEKLFF.

This clone was seen once. The chain employs TRBV7-8 and TRBJ2-1; D ambiguous. CDR3 length: 16 residues. Germline values: CDR1 SGHVS, CDR2 FQNEAQ. V was clipped by 4 bases and J by 7 bases, with 20 bases between them. This CDR3 is CASSSPLFFSRNEQFF. The CDR3 DNA follows: TGTGCCAGCAGCTCCCCGTTATTCTTTAGTAGGAATGAGCAGTTCTTC. Using reference TRBV7-8 and TRBJ2-1 for the parts outside the CDR3, the full variable domain is GAGVSQSPRYKVAKRGQDVALRCDPISGHVSLFWYQQALGQGPEFLTYFQNEAQLDKSGLPSDRFFAERPEGSVSTLKIQRTQQEDSAVYLCASSSPLFFSRNEQFFGPGTRLTVL.

This clone turned up a few times. The gene calls are TRBV19 and TRBJ2-1; D is unresolved. The V and J ends lost 3 bases and 2 bases respectively, with 11 bases between them. Germline values: CDR1 LNHDA, CDR2 SQIVND (reference sequence). The CDR3 runs to 15 residues. CDR3 DNA sequence: TGTGCCAGTAGTATTGAGGTTATGCCCTACAATGAGCAGTTCTTC. This gives the protein CASSIEVMPYNEQFF.

This chain joins TRBV5-6 and TRBJ2-1, with unresolved D. The V gene lost 4 bases and the J gene lost 4 bases, with 6 bases spanning the gap. This CDR3 has 12 residues. CDR1 is SGHDT, CDR2 YYEEEE, per germline. CDR3 amino acids: CASSNPYNEQFF. The CDR3 DNA follows: TGTGCCAGCAGCAACCCGTACAATGAGCAGTTCTTC.

This chain connects TRBV28 to TRBJ1-5; D is possibly TRBD1 (6 bases). With 8 bases removed from V and 5 bases from J, the gap between germline ends came to 19 bases. The CDR3 sequence is 15 residues long. The germline CDR1 and CDR2 sequences are MDHEN and SYDVKM. In DNA form, the CDR3 reads TGTGCCAGCTTCTCCTCAGGGGTTTGGGATCAGCCCCAGCATTTT. Its translation: CASFSSGVWDQPQHF.

The genes are TRBV6-1 and TRBJ1-2, with 8 bases aligning to TRBD1. V lost 0 bases to trimming and J lost 4 bases; unmatched junction nucleotides: 4. The CDR3 spans 15 residues. The V gene's germline CDR1 is MNHNS and CDR2 SASEGT. The CDR3 region has the DNA TGTGCCAGCAGTGAAGCAGGGACAGGTCTCTATGGCTACACCTTC. This sequence encodes CASSEAGTGLYGYTF.

This clone was observed a few times. This chain uses TRBV7-8 with TRBJ2-1; 8 bases are shared with TRBD2. This CDR3 has 15 residues. The J segment lost 4 bases and the V segment lost 5 bases, leaving 7 bases of the junction unmatched. Germline-derived CDR1 and CDR2 are SGHVS and FQNEAQ. The CDR3 bases are TGTGCCAGCAGCAAGCGGGGGCTAGGATACAATGAGCAGTTCTTC. As protein: CASSKRGLGYNEQFF.

This chain links TRBV29-1 with TRBJ2-3, with D possibly matching TRBD2 (6 bases). CDR1 SQVTM and CDR2 ANQGSEA come from the germline V gene. Trimming pared 1 base from V and 0 bases from J, leaving 14 bases between. This CDR3 has 16 amino acids. In DNA, the CDR3 is TGCAGCGTTGAAGGATTCCCGGGACTGAGCACAGATACGCAGTATTTT. Protein product: CSVEGFPGLSTDTQYF.

This clone was counted only a few times. This chain links TRBV7-2 with TRBJ1-2; D may be TRBD1 (5 bases). Trimming took 3 bases from V and 4 from J, leaving 12 bases between them. CDR3 length: 14 amino acids. CDR1 SGHTA and CDR2 FQGNSA come from the germline V gene. CDR3: CASSFQGVGYGYTF. The CDR3 DNA reads TGTGCCAGCAGCTTCCAGGGTGTGGGCTATGGCTACACCTTC. The variable domain in full, completed from reference TRBV7-2 and TRBJ1-2, reads GAGVSQSPSNKVTEKGKDVELRCDPISGHTALYWYRQSLGQGLEFLIYFQGNSAPDKSGLPSDRFSAERTGGSVSTLTIQRTQQEDSAVYLCASSFQGVGYGYTFGSGTRLTVV.

The chain carries TRBV5-4 and TRBJ2-5; tentatively, D is TRBD2 (5 bases). CDR1 is SGHNT and CDR2 is YYREEE in the germline V gene (reference sequence). CDR3 length equals 15 residues. Trimming cost V 0 bases and J 2 bases, with 11 bases left between them. The CDR3 nucleotides read TGTGCCAGCAGCTTGGGTATTGGGAGTCAAGAGACCCAGTACTTC. Amino acids: CASSLGIGSQETQYF. The complete variable domain, with remaining parts taken from reference TRBV5-4 and TRBJ2-5, reads ETGVTQSPTHLIKTRGQQVTLRCSSQSGHNTVSWYQQALGQGPQFIFQYYREEENGRGNFPPRFSGLQFPNYSSELNVNALELDDSALYLCASSLGIGSQETQYFGPGTRLLVL.

The chain joins TRBV9 to TRBJ2-2; TRBD1 matches at 7 bases. The ends lost 3 bases at V and 5 bases at J; junction bases unmatched: 7. This CDR3 is built from 15 residues. Germline CDR1 reads SGDLS; CDR2 reads YYNGEE. The CDR3: CASSASGGGTGELFF. The CDR3 DNA reads TGTGCCAGCAGCGCTTCAGGGGGTGGAACCGGGGAGCTGTTTTTT.

The rearrangement uses TRBV14 and TRBJ2-7; no reliable D call. V shed 0 bases and J shed 0 bases, with 9 bases lying between them. From germline, CDR1 is SGHDN and CDR2 FVKESK. The CDR3 sequence is 15 residues long. CDR3 region: CASSQDHSYSYEQYF. The CDR3, as DNA: TGTGCCAGCAGCCAAGACCACAGCTACTCCTACGAGCAGTACTTC.

The chain combines TRBV7-2 with TRBJ1-3; 8 bases are a match to TRBD1. CDR1 is SGHTA and CDR2 is FQGNSA in the germline V gene. The J segment lost 4 bases and the V segment lost 1 base, leaving 12 bases of the junction unmatched. This CDR3 spans 18 amino acids. In DNA, the CDR3 is TGTGCCAGCAGCTTAGTTGGGGCAGGGGGCGCGGGGGGAAACACCATATATTTT. Encoded protein: CASSLVGAGGAGGNTIYF.

The chain has TRBV7-2 and TRBJ2-2, with 14 bases lining up with TRBD2. Germline lookup yields CDR1 SGHTA and CDR2 FQGNSA. Trimming took 5 bases from V and 10 from J; bases not matched to a gene: 6. This CDR3 comprises 15 residues. The CDR3 sequence is CASSVGLAGVEELFF. In nucleotides, the CDR3 is TGTGCCAGCAGCGTGGGACTAGCGGGGGTTGAGGAGCTGTTTTTT.

The chain recombines TRBV5-4 with TRBJ1-4; possibly TRBD1 for D (6 bases). This CDR3 comprises 15 residues. The V end was cut by 4 bases, the J end by 8 bases, with 18 bases between. The germline V gene has CDR1 SGHNT and CDR2 YYREEE (reference sequence). The CDR3 DNA is TGTGCCAGCAGCATTCAACAGGGTGGATTCGAAAAACTGTTTTTT. This codes for CASSIQQGGFEKLFF.

This chain uses TRBV2 with TRBJ1-1, with D possibly being TRBD1 (5 bases). The CDR3 sequence is 14 residues long. Germline V gene data show CDR1 as SNHLY and CDR2 as FYNNEI. Trimming cost V 8 bases and J 4 bases, with 17 bases left between them. CDR3 in amino acids: CASDPDSAGTEAFF. DNA for the CDR3: TGTGCCAGCGACCCTGACAGCGCGGGCACTGAAGCTTTCTTT.